The TCR beta chain described here comes from a study of Ad26.COV2.S vaccination and SARS-CoV-2 variants. Study-wide context: By the intramuscular route, Ad26.COV2.S was given once, or twice 56 days apart.

Profiling relied on immunoSEQ multiplex PCR, and the TCRdb table lists in-frame clones only, not all of them. Among about 480,000 clones, around 85% were seen once, and the ten largest hold around 13%. With 4 bases removed from V and 5 bases from J, the gap between germline ends came to 13 bases. The CDR3 sequence is 14 residues long. Germline lookup yields CDR1 SGHDT and CDR2 YYEEEE. Documented treatment: 15 to 20 received Ad26.COV2.S at low or high dose, single or two shots; 5 received placebo; per-sample allocation not given. Day 63 after the first injection of vaccine or placebo was the sampling time.

The sequence was collected from a person aged 18 to 65 who received the Ad26.COV2.S COVID-19 vaccine or a placebo. The chain has TRBV5-6 and TRBJ1-5, with a possible D match to TRBD1 (5 bases). Sample: peripheral blood, taken in a trial of Ad26.COV2.S vaccine versus placebo. CDR3 nucleotide sequence: TGTGCCAGCAGCGGGGCAGGTCCTCATCAGCCCCAGCATTTT. This encodes CASSGAGPHQPQHF.